Below are 6 T cell receptor beta chains sequenced from a single sample in a study of blood T cell repertoires in COVID-19. This table comes from immunoSEQ multiplex PCR, and its TCRdb copy is limited to in-frame clones, with some not included. Altogether about 220,000 clones are present, about 82% being singletons, with the ten largest covering more than 2%. The source material was peripheral blood. The receptors were sampled from a woman in her 70s with COVID-19, enrolled during active disease.

The chain is built from TRBV12-5 and TRBJ1-1; D remains ambiguous. V was cut by 0 bases and J by 6 bases, with 11 bases left in between. The CDR3 has 14 residues. CDR1 and CDR2 (germline): LGHNT, FRNRAP. Here the CDR3 reads CASGLVPEEAEAFF. For the CDR3, the DNA is TGTGCTAGTGGTTTGGTACCTGAGGAGGCTGAAGCTTTCTTT.

This clone occurred a few times. The chain employs TRBV5-1 and TRBJ2-7; TRBD2 is a possible D gene (6 bases). This CDR3 has 18 residues. V lost 3 bases to trimming and J lost 3 bases, with 25 bases between them. CDR1 is SGHRS and CDR2 is YFSETQ in the germline V gene. The CDR3 sequence: CASSYNPSGDALGYEQYF. In nucleotides, the CDR3 is TGCGCCAGCAGCTACAACCCCTCGGGGGACGCATTGGGCTACGAGCAGTACTTC.

The chain recombines TRBV6-5 with TRBJ1-6; no clear D. The ends were cut back, 0 bases at V and 9 bases at J, with 12 bases in the middle. Germline CDR1 and CDR2: MNHEY and SVGAGI. The CDR3 consists of 15 residues. In nucleotides, the CDR3 is TGTGCCAGCAGTTACTCGGGCGGGCGCGGTTCACCCCTCCACTTT. This translates into CASSYSGGRGSPLHF.

The chain carries TRBV27 and TRBJ1-1; TRBD1 might be the D (5 bases). The CDR3 length is 13 residues. Trimming removed 11 bases from V and 1 base from J, with 14 bases in between. Germline V lookup: CDR1 MNHEY, CDR2 SMNVEV (reference sequence). As DNA, the CDR3 is TGTGCCGTTCAGGGCCACACGAACACTGAAGCTTTCTTT. Its protein is CAVQGHTNTEAFF.

V usage is TRBV12-5 and J usage is TRBJ1-1, with D possibly matching TRBD1 (5 bases). The V end was cut by 5 bases, the J end by 6 bases, with 22 bases between. The CDR3 has 16 amino acids. Per germline, CDR1 LGHNT and CDR2 FRNRAP. The CDR3 sequence is CASGPREGRIGAEAFF. Here the CDR3 DNA reads TGTGCTAGTGGTCCCAGGGAAGGGAGGATTGGAGCTGAAGCTTTCTTT. Full variable domain (missing parts from reference TRBV12-5 and TRBJ1-1): DARVTQTPRHKVTEMGQEVTMRCQPILGHNTVFWYRQTMMQGLELLAYFRNRAPLDDSGMPKDRFSAEMPDATLATLKIQPSEPRDSAVYFCASGPREGRIGAEAFFGQGTRLTVV.

The chain carries TRBV5-1 and TRBJ1-2, with 9 bases identical to TRBD1. The germline V gene has CDR1 SGHRS and CDR2 YFSETQ. The CDR3 spans 13 residues. After removal of 0 bases from V and 8 bases from J, the junction contained 2 bases not matched to a gene. DNA for the CDR3: TGCGCCAGCAGCTTGGGGACAGGGGTAGGCTACACCTTC. Amino acid sequence: CASSLGTGVGYTF.